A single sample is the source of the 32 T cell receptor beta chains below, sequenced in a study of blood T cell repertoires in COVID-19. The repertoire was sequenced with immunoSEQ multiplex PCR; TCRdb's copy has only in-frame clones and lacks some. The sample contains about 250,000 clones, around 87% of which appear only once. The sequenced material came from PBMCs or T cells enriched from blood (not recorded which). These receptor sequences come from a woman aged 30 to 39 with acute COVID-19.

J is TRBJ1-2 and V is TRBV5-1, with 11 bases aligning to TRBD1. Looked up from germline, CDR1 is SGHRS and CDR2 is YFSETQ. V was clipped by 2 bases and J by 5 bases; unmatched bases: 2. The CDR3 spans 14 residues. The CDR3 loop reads CASSFGQGAYGYTF. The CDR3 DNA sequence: TGCGCCAGCAGCTTTGGACAGGGGGCTTATGGCTACACCTTC.

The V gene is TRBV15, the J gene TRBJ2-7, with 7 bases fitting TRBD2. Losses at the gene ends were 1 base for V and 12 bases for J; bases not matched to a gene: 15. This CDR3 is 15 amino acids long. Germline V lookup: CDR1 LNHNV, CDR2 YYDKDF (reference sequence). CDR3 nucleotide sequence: TGTGCCACCAGCAGAGGGGGGGGAACACGTTTTGGTCGGTACTTC. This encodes CATSRGGGTRFGRYF.

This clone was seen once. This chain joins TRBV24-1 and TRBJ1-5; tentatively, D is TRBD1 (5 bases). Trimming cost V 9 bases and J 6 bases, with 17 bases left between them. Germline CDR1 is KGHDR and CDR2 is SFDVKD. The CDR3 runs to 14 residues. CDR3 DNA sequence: TGTGCCACCCACGGCGGGACGATAGGTCAGCCCCAGCATTTT. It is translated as CATHGGTIGQPQHF.

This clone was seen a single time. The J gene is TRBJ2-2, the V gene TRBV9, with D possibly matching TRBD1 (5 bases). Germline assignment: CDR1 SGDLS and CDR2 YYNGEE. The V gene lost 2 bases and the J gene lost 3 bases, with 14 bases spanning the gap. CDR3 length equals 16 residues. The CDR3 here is CASSVLGDQYTGELFF. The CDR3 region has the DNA TGTGCCAGCAGCGTTCTAGGGGATCAATACACCGGGGAGCTGTTTTTT.

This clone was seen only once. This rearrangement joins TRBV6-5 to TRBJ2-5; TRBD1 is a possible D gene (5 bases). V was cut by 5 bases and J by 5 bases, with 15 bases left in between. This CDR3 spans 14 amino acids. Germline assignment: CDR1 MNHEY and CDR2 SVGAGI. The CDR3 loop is CASSPGPGLETQYF. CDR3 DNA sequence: TGTGCCAGCAGTCCCGGCCCAGGGTTGGAGACCCAGTACTTC.

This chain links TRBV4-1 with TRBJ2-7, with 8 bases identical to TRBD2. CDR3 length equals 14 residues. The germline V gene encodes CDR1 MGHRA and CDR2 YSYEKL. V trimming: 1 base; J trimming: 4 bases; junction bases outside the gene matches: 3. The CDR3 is CASSQGLAFYEQYF. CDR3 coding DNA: TGCGCCAGCAGCCAAGGACTAGCGTTTTACGAGCAGTACTTC.

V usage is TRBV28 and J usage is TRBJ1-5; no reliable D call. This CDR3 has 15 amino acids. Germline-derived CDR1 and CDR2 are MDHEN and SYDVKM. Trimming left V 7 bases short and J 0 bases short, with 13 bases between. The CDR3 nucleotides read TGTGCCAGCACGCAGTCCATTTATAGCAATCAGCCCCAGCATTTT. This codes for CASTQSIYSNQPQHF.

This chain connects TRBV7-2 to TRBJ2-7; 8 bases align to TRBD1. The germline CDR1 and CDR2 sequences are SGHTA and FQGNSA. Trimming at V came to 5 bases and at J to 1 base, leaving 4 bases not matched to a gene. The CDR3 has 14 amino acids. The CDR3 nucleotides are TGTGCCAGCAGCGAAGGGACAGGTTCCTACGAGCAGTACTTC. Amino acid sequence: CASSEGTGSYEQYF.

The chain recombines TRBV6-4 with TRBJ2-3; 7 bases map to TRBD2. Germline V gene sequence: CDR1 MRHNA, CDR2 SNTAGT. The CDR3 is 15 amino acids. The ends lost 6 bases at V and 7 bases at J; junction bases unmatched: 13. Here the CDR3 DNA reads TGTGCCAGCAGCTCACAGCGGGGAGGGGAACATACGCAGTATTTT. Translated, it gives CASSSQRGGEHTQYF.

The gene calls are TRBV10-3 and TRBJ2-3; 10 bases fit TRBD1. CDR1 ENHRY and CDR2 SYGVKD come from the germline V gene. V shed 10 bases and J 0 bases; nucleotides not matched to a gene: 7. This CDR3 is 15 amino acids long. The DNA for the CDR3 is TGTGCCACCCGACAGGGGGCGCGGAGCACAGATACGCAGTATTTT. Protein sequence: CATRQGARSTDTQYF.

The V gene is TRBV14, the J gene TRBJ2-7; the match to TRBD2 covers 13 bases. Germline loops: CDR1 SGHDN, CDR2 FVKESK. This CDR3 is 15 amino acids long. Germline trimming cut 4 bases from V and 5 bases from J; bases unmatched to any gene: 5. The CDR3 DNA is TGTGCCAGCAGCCGGGGACTAGCGGGACTCCACGAGCAGTACTTC. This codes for CASSRGLAGLHEQYF.

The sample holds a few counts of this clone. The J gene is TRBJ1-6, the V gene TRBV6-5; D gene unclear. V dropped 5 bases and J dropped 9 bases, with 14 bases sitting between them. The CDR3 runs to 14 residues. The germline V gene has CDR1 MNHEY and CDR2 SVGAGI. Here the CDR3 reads CASSPRSGTSPLHF. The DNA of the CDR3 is TGTGCCAGCAGTCCCCGTAGCGGTACTTCACCCCTCCACTTT.

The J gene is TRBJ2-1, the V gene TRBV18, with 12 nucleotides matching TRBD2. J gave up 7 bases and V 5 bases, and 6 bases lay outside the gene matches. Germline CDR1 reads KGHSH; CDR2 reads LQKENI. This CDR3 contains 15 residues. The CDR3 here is CASSATSGSGNEQFF. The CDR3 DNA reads TGTGCCAGCTCAGCGACTAGCGGGAGTGGAAATGAGCAGTTCTTC.

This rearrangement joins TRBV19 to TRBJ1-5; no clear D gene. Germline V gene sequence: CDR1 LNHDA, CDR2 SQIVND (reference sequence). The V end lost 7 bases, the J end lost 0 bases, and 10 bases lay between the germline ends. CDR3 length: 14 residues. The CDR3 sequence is CASMAGSSNQPQHF. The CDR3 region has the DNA TGTGCCAGTATGGCGGGAAGTAGCAATCAGCCCCAGCATTTT.

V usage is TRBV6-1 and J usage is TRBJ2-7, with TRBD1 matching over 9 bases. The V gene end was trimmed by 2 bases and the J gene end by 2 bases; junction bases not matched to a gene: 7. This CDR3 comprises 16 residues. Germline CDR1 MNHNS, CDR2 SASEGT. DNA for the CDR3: TGTGCCAGCAGTGAATTTGGGACAGGGTCTACCTACGAGCAGTACTTC. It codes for CASSEFGTGSTYEQYF.

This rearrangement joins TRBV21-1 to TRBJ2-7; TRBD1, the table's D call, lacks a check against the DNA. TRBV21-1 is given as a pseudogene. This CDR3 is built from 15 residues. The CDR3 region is CASSKDRGQRREQYF. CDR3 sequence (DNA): TGTGCCAGCAGCAAAGACAGGGGGCAGCGTCGAGAGCAGTACTTC.

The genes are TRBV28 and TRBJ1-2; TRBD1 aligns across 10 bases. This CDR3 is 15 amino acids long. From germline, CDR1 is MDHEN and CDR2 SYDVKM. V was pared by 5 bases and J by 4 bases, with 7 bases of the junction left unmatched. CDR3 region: CASSEDRGRVYGYTF. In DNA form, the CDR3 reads TGTGCCAGCAGTGAAGACAGGGGGCGCGTCTATGGCTACACCTTC.

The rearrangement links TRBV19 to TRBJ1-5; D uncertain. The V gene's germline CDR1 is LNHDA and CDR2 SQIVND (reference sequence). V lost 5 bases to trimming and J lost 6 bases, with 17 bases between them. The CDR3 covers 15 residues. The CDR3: CASSPYGPGAQPQHF. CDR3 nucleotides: TGTGCCAGTAGTCCCTATGGGCCAGGCGCTCAGCCCCAGCATTTT.

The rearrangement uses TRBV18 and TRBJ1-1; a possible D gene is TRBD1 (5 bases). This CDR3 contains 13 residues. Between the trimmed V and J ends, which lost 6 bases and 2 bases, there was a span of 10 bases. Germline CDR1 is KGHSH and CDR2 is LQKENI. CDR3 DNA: TGTGCCAGCTCTGGGGGGGTAAACACTGAAGCTTTCTTT. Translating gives CASSGGVNTEAFF.

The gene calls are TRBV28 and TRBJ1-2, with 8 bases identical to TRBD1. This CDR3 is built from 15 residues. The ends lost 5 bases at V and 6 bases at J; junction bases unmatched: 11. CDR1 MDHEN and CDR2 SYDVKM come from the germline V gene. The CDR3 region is CASSPPPDRADGYTF. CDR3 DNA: TGTGCCAGCAGTCCTCCCCCGGACAGGGCGGATGGCTACACCTTC.

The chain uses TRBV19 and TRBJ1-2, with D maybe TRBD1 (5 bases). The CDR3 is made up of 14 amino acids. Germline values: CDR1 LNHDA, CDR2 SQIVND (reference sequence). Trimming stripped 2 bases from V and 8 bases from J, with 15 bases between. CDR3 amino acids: CASSISPRVGGYTF. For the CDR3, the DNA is TGTGCCAGTAGTATATCCCCCAGGGTTGGCGGCTACACCTTC.

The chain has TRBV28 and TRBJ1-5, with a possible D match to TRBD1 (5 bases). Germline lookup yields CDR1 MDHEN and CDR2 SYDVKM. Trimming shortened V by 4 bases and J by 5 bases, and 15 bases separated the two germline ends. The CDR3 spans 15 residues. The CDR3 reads CASSSGPSGHQPQHF. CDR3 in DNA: TGTGCCAGCAGTTCAGGGCCCAGCGGGCATCAGCCCCAGCATTTT. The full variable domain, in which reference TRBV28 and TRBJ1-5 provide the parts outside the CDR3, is DVKVTQSSRYLVKRTGEKVFLECVQDMDHENMFWYRQDPGLGLRLIYFSYDVKMKEKGDIPEGYSVSREKKERFSLILESASTNQTSMYLCASSSGPSGHQPQHFGDGTRLSIL.

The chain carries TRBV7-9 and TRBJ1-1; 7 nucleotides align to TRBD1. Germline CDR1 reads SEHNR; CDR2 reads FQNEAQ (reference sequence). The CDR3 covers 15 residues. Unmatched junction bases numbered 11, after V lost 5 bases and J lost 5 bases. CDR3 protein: CASSPEQGPGTEAFF. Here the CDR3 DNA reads TGTGCCAGCAGCCCTGAACAGGGGCCGGGGACTGAAGCTTTCTTT.

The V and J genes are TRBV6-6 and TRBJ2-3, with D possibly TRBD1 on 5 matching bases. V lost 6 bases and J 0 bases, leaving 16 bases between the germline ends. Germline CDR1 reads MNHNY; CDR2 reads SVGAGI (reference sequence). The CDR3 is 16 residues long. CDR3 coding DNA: TGTGCCAGCAGGAAAAAGAGGCAGGGAAGCACAGATACGCAGTATTTT. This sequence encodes CASRKKRQGSTDTQYF.

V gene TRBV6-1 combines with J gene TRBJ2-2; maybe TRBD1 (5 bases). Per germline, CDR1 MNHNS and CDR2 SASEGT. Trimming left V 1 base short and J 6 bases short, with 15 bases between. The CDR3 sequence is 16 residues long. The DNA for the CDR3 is TGTGCCAGCAGTGAAGAAAAGGGGTATAACGCCGGGGAGCTGTTTTTT. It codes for CASSEEKGYNAGELFF.

The CDR3 sequence is CASSQGWSASSGNTIYF. CDR3 in DNA: TGTGCCAGCAGCCAAGGGTGGTCGGCTAGCTCTGGAAACACCATATATTTT. The chain joins TRBV3-1 (or the pseudogene TRBV3-2) to TRBJ1-3, with D unclear. V lost 1 base, J lost 0 bases, and 13 bases lay in between. This CDR3 contains 17 residues. CDR1 is LGHDT, CDR2 YNNKEL, per germline (reference sequence).

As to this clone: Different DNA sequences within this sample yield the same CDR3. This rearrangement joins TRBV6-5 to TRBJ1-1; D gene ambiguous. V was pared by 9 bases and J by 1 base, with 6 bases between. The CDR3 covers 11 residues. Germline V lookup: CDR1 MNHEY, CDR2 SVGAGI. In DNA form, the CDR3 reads TGTGCCAGTAGCCGGAACACTGAAGCTTTCTTT. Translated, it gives CASSRNTEAFF.

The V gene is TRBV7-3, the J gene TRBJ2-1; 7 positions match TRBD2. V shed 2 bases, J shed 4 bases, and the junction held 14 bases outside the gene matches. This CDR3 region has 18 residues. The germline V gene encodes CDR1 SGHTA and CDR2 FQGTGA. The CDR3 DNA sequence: TGTGCCAGCAGCTTATCGTTTGGCGGGACTATTGGGTACAATGAGCAGTTCTTC. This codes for CASSLSFGGTIGYNEQFF.

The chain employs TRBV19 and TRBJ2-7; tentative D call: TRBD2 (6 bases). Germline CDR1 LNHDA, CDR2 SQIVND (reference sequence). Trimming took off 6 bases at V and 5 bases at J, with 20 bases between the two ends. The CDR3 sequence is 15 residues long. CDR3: CASRMMPGTEDEQYF. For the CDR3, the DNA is TGTGCCAGTAGAATGATGCCGGGGACTGAAGACGAGCAGTACTTC.

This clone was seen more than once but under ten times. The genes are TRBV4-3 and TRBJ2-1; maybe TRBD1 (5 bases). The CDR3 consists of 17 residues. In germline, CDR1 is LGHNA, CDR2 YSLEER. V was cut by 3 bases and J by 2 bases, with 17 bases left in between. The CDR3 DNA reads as TGCGCCAGCAGCCATCACAACCAGGCAGGGACCTACAATGAGCAGTTCTTC. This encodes CASSHHNQAGTYNEQFF.

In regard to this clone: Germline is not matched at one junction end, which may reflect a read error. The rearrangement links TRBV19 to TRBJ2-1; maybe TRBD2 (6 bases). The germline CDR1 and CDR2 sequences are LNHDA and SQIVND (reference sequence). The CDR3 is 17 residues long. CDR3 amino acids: CASSKDPVTSTYNEQFF. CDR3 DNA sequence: TGTGCCAGCAGTAAAGATCCGGTGACTAGTACCTACAATGAGCAGTTCTTC.

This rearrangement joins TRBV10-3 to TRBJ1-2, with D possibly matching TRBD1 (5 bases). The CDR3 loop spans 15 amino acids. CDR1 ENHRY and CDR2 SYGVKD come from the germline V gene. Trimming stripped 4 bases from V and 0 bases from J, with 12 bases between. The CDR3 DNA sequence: TGTGCCATCAGTGCTGGTCGGGACTCTAACTATGGCTACACCTTC. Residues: CAISAGRDSNYGYTF.